A single sample gave rise to the 32 T cell receptor beta chains below, sequenced in a study of shared clonotypes between healthy human individuals. Profiling relied on immunoSEQ multiplex PCR, and the TCRdb table lists in-frame clones only, not all of them. The sample includes millions of clones, 80% to 95% of them seen just once. The sequenced sample consisted of naive CD4+ T cells from PBMCs. The subset was: CD45RA+ positively selected. The receptors derive from a man aged 18-30 years in good health. Some clones in this sample may be carry-over from other donors' samples.

The chain recombines TRBV27 with TRBJ1-4, with 9 bases that match TRBD1. This CDR3 region has 17 residues. The germline CDR1 and CDR2 sequences are MNHEY and SMNVEV (reference sequence). The J segment lost 10 bases and the V segment lost 2 bases, leaving 14 bases of the junction unmatched. CDR3 loop: CASSLTAGQGGFRKLFF. The CDR3 DNA is TGTGCCAGCAGTTTAACCGCGGGACAGGGAGGGTTTAGAAAACTGTTTTTT.

This rearrangement joins TRBV30 to TRBJ1-6; D is perhaps TRBD1 (5 bases). Between the trimmed V and J ends, which lost 0 bases and 7 bases, there was a span of 22 bases. The CDR3 extends over 18 amino acids. Germline V CDR1 and CDR2: GTSNPN, SVGIG (reference sequence). The DNA for the CDR3 is TGTGCCTGGAGTGTACCTATACGAGGCGGGGGGGTAAATTCACCCCTCCACTTT. Translated, it gives CAWSVPIRGGGVNSPLHF.

The chain couples TRBV5-1 to TRBJ2-7; TRBD2 matches at 14 bases. The junction had 6 bases not matched to a gene; V was cut back by 4 bases and J by 6 bases. The CDR3 spans 15 residues. In germline, CDR1 is SGHRS, CDR2 YFSETQ. The CDR3 region has the DNA TGCGCCAGCAGCGCTGGACTAGCGGGGGGCCGCGAGCAGTACTTC. Its translation is CASSAGLAGGREQYF. Looking up the rest from reference TRBV5-1 and TRBJ2-7 gives the full variable domain: KAGVTQTPRYLIKTRGQQVTLSCSPISGHRSVSWYQQTPGQGLQFLFEYFSETQRNKGNFPGRFSGRQFSNSRSEMNVSTLELGDSALYLCASSAGLAGGREQYFGPGTRLTVT.

The chain uses TRBV5-1 and TRBJ1-3, with D possibly TRBD1 on 5 matching bases. CDR3 length: 13 residues. V lost 1 base, J lost 4 bases, and 6 bases lay in between. Germline assignment: CDR1 SGHRS and CDR2 YFSETQ. The CDR3 bases are TGCGCCAGCAGCTTGTACAGGGGAAACACCATATATTTT. Translation gives CASSLYRGNTIYF.

The chain employs TRBV25-1 and TRBJ2-1; 8 positions match TRBD1. This CDR3 region has 14 residues. V shed 3 bases, J shed 8 bases, and the junction held 6 bases outside the gene matches. The germline gives CDR1 MGHDK, CDR2 SYGVNS. The CDR3, as DNA: TGTGCCAGCAGTGACTCCACAGGGGGATATGAGCAGTTCTTC. Translated, it gives CASSDSTGGYEQFF.

The V and J genes are TRBV4-1 and TRBJ2-3; D perhaps matches TRBD1 (6 bases). The CDR3 sequence is 15 residues long. Per the germline V gene, CDR1 is MGHRA and CDR2 is YSYEKL. Trimming took off 6 bases at V and 5 bases at J, with 18 bases between the two ends. The CDR3 DNA is TGCGCCAGCAGGACGGTGGGGGCGCGGCTAGATACGCAGTATTTT. It translates to CASRTVGARLDTQYF.

V is TRBV28 and J is TRBJ1-1, with TRBD1 as a possible D gene (5 bases). The V end lost 11 bases, the J end lost 2 bases, and 12 bases lay between the germline ends. CDR3 length: 12 amino acids. Germline V gene lookup returns CDR1 MDHEN and CDR2 SYDVKM. CDR3 nucleotides: TGTGCCTCGTTCGGGGCCAACACTGAAGCTTTCTTT. Amino acids: CASFGANTEAFF.

The chain joins TRBV5-1 to TRBJ1-4; D unclear. In germline, CDR1 is SGHRS, CDR2 YFSETQ. The CDR3 sequence is 14 residues long. Trimming removed 5 bases from V and 3 bases from J, with 11 bases in between. The CDR3 DNA follows: TGCGCCAGCAGTTTACAGCCTCCTAATGAAAAACTGTTTTTT. Translating it yields CASSLQPPNEKLFF.

This clone was detected only once. The CDR3 reads CASSQWLGTSDYNEQFF. CDR3 coding DNA: TGTGCCAGCAGCCAATGGTTGGGGACTAGCGATTACAATGAGCAGTTCTTC. The chain combines TRBV5-6 with TRBJ2-1, with TRBD2 identical over 10 bases. The V gene end was trimmed by 4 bases and the J gene end by 4 bases; junction bases not matched to a gene: 11. This CDR3 contains 17 residues. CDR1 and CDR2 from the germline V gene are SGHDT and YYEEEE.

The J gene is TRBJ1-2, the V gene TRBV6-1; tentatively, D is TRBD1 (5 bases). The CDR3 extends over 14 amino acids. Germline CDR1 is MNHNS and CDR2 is SASEGT. V was clipped by 4 bases and J by 1 base, with 10 bases between them. The CDR3 DNA reads TGTGCCAGCAGTGGACTACAGGATAACTATGGCTACACCTTC. Translating gives CASSGLQDNYGYTF.

To note about this clone: Distinct nucleotide sequences in the sample also encode this CDR3. CDR3 nucleotides: TGCGCCAGCAGCTTAGGTGGCGGGAGCTACAATGAGCAGTTCTTC. As protein: CASSLGGGSYNEQFF. The V gene is TRBV5-1, the J gene TRBJ2-1, with 7 positions matching TRBD2. The CDR3 consists of 15 residues. V gave up 2 bases and J gave up 3 bases; unmatched junction bases: 5. CDR1 and CDR2 (germline): SGHRS, YFSETQ.

V is TRBV7-3 and J is TRBJ2-3; D gene ambiguous. V was clipped by 4 bases and J by 1 base, with 6 bases between them. The CDR3 contains 13 residues. Germline-derived CDR1 and CDR2 are SGHTA and FQGTGA. DNA of the CDR3: TGTGCCAGCAGCTCCACGGGCACAGATACGCAGTATTTT. This codes for CASSSTGTDTQYF.

J is TRBJ1-1 and V is TRBV11-3, with a possible D match to TRBD1 (5 bases). The CDR3 loop spans 14 amino acids. V was trimmed by 5 bases and J by 4 bases, leaving 14 bases between them. Germline assignment: CDR1 SGHNT and CDR2 YENEEA. The CDR3 nucleotides are TGTGCCAGCAGCCCCGGGGGTGATGGCACTGAAGCTTTCTTT. Protein: CASSPGGDGTEAFF.

The CDR3 bases are TGTGCCAGCAGCTGGACAGGGGGCGTATGGGAAAAACTGTTTTTT. This translates into CASSWTGGVWEKLFF. The chain uses TRBV28 and TRBJ1-4, with 11 bases that match TRBD1. The V and J ends lost 6 bases and 8 bases, in that order; junction bases with no gene match: 8. Germline V CDR1 and CDR2: MDHEN, SYDVKM. This CDR3 region has 15 residues.

The rearrangement uses TRBV7-9 and TRBJ1-1; D remains unclear. V was trimmed by 5 bases and J by 0 bases, leaving 10 bases between them. The CDR3 is made up of 14 amino acids. Germline V gene data show CDR1 as SEHNR and CDR2 as FQNEAQ (reference sequence). The CDR3 loop reads CASSLPLLNTEAFF. The CDR3 DNA reads TGTGCCAGCAGCCTTCCCCTGTTGAACACTGAAGCTTTCTTT. Variable domain in full (rest from reference TRBV7-9 and TRBJ1-1): DTGVSQNPRHKITKRGQNVTFRCDPISEHNRLYWYRQTLGQGPEFLTYFQNEAQLEKSRLLSDRFSAERPKGSFSTLEIQRTEQGDSAMYLCASSLPLLNTEAFFGQGTRLTVV.

This clone was recorded only once. At the DNA level, this CDR3 is encoded by other sequences in the same sample as well. This chain uses TRBV5-1 with TRBJ1-5; 9 bases map to TRBD1. This CDR3 is built from 15 residues. Germline V lookup: CDR1 SGHRS, CDR2 YFSETQ. The V segment lost 4 bases and the J segment 4 bases; nucleotides outside the gene matches: 6. The CDR3 loop reads CASSPGQGLNQPQHF. As DNA, the CDR3 is TGCGCCAGCAGCCCAGGACAGGGGCTAAATCAGCCCCAGCATTTT.

The chain uses TRBV10-1 and TRBJ1-2; TRBD1 is a possible D gene (5 bases). Germline V gene data show CDR1 as WNHNN and CDR2 as SYGVQD (reference sequence). The CDR3 consists of 15 residues. Trimming removed 4 bases at V and 5 bases at J, with 17 bases between. DNA of the CDR3: TGCGCCAGCAGTGCCCGGGACCGAAAGCAGTATGGCTACACCTTC. Residues: CASSARDRKQYGYTF.

Turning to this clone: At one end, the junction sequence differs from germline, possibly due to a read error. The J gene is TRBJ2-2, the V gene TRBV19; D gene uncertain. The CDR3 spans 14 residues. Germline V lookup: CDR1 LNHDA, CDR2 SQIVND (reference sequence). CDR3 sequence reads: CASSIFPNPGELFF. CDR3 nucleotides: TGTGCCAGTAGTATATTTCCGAACCCCGGGGAGCTGTTTTTT.

V and J are TRBV7-3 and TRBJ2-7, with D possibly called TRBD1 or TRBD2 (6 bases each). There are 13 residues in the CDR3. V lost 5 bases and J 1 base, leaving 9 bases between the germline ends. Germline V gene sequence: CDR1 SGHTA, CDR2 FQGTGA. The CDR3 sequence: CASSQGGSYEQYF. Written as DNA, the CDR3 is TGTGCCAGCAGCCAAGGGGGGTCCTACGAGCAGTACTTC. The full variable domain, with the rest looked up from reference TRBV7-3 and TRBJ2-7, is GAGVSQTPSNKVTEKGKYVELRCDPISGHTALYWYRQSLGQGPEFLIYFQGTGAADDSGLPNDRFFAVRPEGSVSTLKIQRTERGDSAVYLCASSQGGSYEQYFGPGTRLTVT.

The chain joins TRBV7-2 to TRBJ1-5; tentatively, D is TRBD1 (6 bases). The CDR3 contains 17 residues. CDR1 is SGHTA, CDR2 FQGNSA, per germline. Trimming removed 2 bases at V and 0 bases at J, with 14 bases between. CDR3 sequence reads: CASSLKGGPYSNQPQHF. In nucleotides, the CDR3 is TGTGCCAGCAGCTTAAAGGGGGGCCCATATAGCAATCAGCCCCAGCATTTT.

This chain links TRBV2 with TRBJ2-1; possibly TRBD1 or TRBD2 for D (5 bases each). Trimming pared 7 bases from V and 6 bases from J, leaving 22 bases between. CDR1 and CDR2 from the germline V gene are SNHLY and FYNNEI. CDR3 length: 16 residues. The CDR3 nucleotides read TGTGCCAGCAACCCCCCTATGGGGGAAAAGGTCAATGAGCAGTTCTTC. This codes for CASNPPMGEKVNEQFF. Complete variable domain (other parts from reference TRBV2 and TRBJ2-1): EPEVTQTPSHQVTQMGQEVILRCVPISNHLYFYWYRQILGQKVEFLVSFYNNEISEKSEIFDDQFSVERPDGSNFTLKIRSTKLEDSAMYFCASNPPMGEKVNEQFFGPGTRLTVL.

This clone was seen once. The V and J genes are TRBV5-6 and TRBJ2-2; D is unresolved. The CDR3 covers 15 residues. V gave up 2 bases and J gave up 1 base, with 9 bases separating them. The germline gives CDR1 SGHDT, CDR2 YYEEEE. CDR3 bases: TGTGCCAGCAGCTTAAGGCAGGTGAACACCGGGGAGCTGTTTTTT. This codes for CASSLRQVNTGELFF.

The V gene is TRBV20-1, the J gene TRBJ2-7; D not resolved. V gave up 5 bases and J gave up 3 bases, with 8 bases separating them. CDR3 length: 11 amino acids. Germline V gene sequence: CDR1 DFQATT, CDR2 SNEGSKA (reference sequence). In DNA, the CDR3 is TGCAGTGCTCCGGACCTCTACGAGCAGTACTTC. This encodes CSAPDLYEQYF.

A remark on this clone: In the same sample, other DNA sequences code for this CDR3. The CDR3 reads CASSRKGDSNQPQHF. Written as DNA, the CDR3 is TGTGCCAGTAGTAGGAAGGGAGATAGCAATCAGCCCCAGCATTTT. The genes are TRBV19 and TRBJ1-5; D remains unclear. V was shortened by 4 bases and J by 0 bases, with 10 bases between the two germline ends. The CDR3 extends over 15 amino acids. Germline CDR1 is LNHDA and CDR2 is SQIVND (reference sequence).

In this sample, this clone turned up once. The chain has TRBV6-1 and TRBJ1-3; possible D gene TRBD1, 6 bases. In germline, CDR1 is MNHNS, CDR2 SASEGT. The CDR3 sequence is 14 residues long. Trimming left V 7 bases short and J 4 bases short, with 14 bases between. CDR3 nucleotides: TGTGCCAGCAACAGACAGGCGGCGGGAAACACCATATATTTT. Protein product: CASNRQAAGNTIYF.

The chain joins TRBV5-1 to TRBJ2-7; D is possibly TRBD2 (6 bases). The CDR3 consists of 17 residues. CDR1 is SGHRS and CDR2 is YFSETQ in the germline V gene. Trimming cost V 3 bases and J 1 base, with 20 bases left between them. The CDR3 here is CASSWGLPFNPSYEQYF. CDR3 nucleotide sequence: TGCGCCAGCAGCTGGGGACTTCCTTTTAATCCTTCCTACGAGCAGTACTTC.

The V gene is TRBV7-9, the J gene TRBJ1-2; 12 nucleotides line up with TRBD1. Germline CDR1 and CDR2: SEHNR and FQNEAQ (reference sequence). The CDR3 covers 15 residues. The trim removed 5 bases at V and 4 bases at J, leaving 5 bases unmatched. The CDR3, as DNA: TGTGCCAGCAGCCGGGGACAGGGGGCGAGCTATGGCTACACCTTC. It encodes CASSRGQGASYGYTF.

The rearrangement links TRBV2 to TRBJ2-5; D is uncertain. The CDR3 consists of 15 residues. The germline V gene encodes CDR1 SNHLY and CDR2 FYNNEI. Trimming cost V 6 bases and J 5 bases, with 19 bases left between them. The CDR3 here is CASSYLVADGETQYF. In nucleotides, the CDR3 is TGTGCCAGCAGCTACCTAGTGGCAGATGGGGAGACCCAGTACTTC.

The chain combines TRBV6-1 with TRBJ1-4; D call uncertain. Trimming pared 3 bases from V and 4 bases from J, leaving 9 bases between. In germline, CDR1 is MNHNS, CDR2 SASEGT. The length of the CDR3 is 14 residues. CDR3 in DNA: TGTGCCAGCAGTGAGGGCAGTCGTAATGAAAAACTGTTTTTT. Translated: CASSEGSRNEKLFF.

The genes are TRBV15 and TRBJ1-2; D gene unclear. There are 14 residues in the CDR3. V lost 0 bases and J lost 8, with 13 bases in between. Germline-derived CDR1 and CDR2 are LNHNV and YYDKDF (reference sequence). The CDR3 DNA reads TGTGCCACCAGCAGAGAGGGATCCCCTGGGGGCTACACCTTC. Encoded protein: CATSREGSPGGYTF.

Turning to this clone: An end of the junction does not agree with germline; a read error may underlie this. This sequence joins TRBV11-2 and TRBJ2-7; the D gene is possibly TRBD2 (7 bases). The CDR3 is 15 residues long. Per the germline V gene, CDR1 is SGHAT and CDR2 is FQNNGV. The CDR3 coding sequence is TGTGCCAGCAGCTTAGATCAGGCGGGGGCTTTAAAGGTGCACTTC. The encoded protein is CASSLDQAGALKVHF.

The chain employs TRBV27 and TRBJ2-7; 7 bases are shared with TRBD2. Per the germline V gene, CDR1 is MNHEY and CDR2 is SMNVEV (reference sequence). There are 17 residues in the CDR3. Unmatched junction bases numbered 14, after V lost 6 bases and J lost 0 bases. The CDR3 here is CASRQTFSSGYSYEQYF. DNA for the CDR3: TGTGCCAGCAGGCAAACCTTCTCTAGCGGATACTCCTACGAGCAGTACTTC.